Below are 17 T cell receptor beta chains sequenced from a single sample in a study of T cells in Graves' hyperthyroidism and ophthalmopathy. Authors of the study amplified TCR beta CDR3 regions from RNA transcripts. TCR CDR3 underwent first-round RT-PCR with the HTBI primer set. From the multiplex PCR reads, TCRdb called clonotypes with MiXCR, one entry per CDR3 protein. This sample has some 620,000 distinct CDR3 sequences, with 15% to 20% found just once. Sequencing was done on a sample of blood. The receptors shown here come from a young woman with Graves' hyperthyroidism.

This clonotype turned up a few times. This rearrangement joins TRBV20-1 to TRBJ2-7; 8 nucleotides agree with TRBD2. This CDR3 is built from 15 residues. With V trimmed by 0 bases and J by 3 bases, 7 bases remained unmatched. The germline CDR1 and CDR2 sequences are DFQATT and SNEGSKA (reference sequence). The CDR3 region is CSARDVGRGIYEQYF. In DNA, the CDR3 is TGCAGTGCTAGAGACGTCGGGAGGGGGATCTACGAGCAGTACTTC.

The chain recombines TRBV12-3 or TRBV12-4 with TRBJ2-2, with D possibly being TRBD1 (6 bases). Deletions cut 6 bases from V and 8 bases from J, with 10 bases between. The CDR3 totals 12 residues. The CDR3 coding sequence is TGTGCCAGCAGGAATCAGGGGGGGGAGCTGTTTTTT. Amino acids: CASRNQGGELFF.

Concerning this clonotype itself: A much larger clone differs by one base, so this may be a read error. This chain joins TRBV27 and TRBJ2-3; D is perhaps TRBD1 (5 bases). CDR3 length: 15 residues. Germline values: CDR1 MNHEY, CDR2 SMNVEV (reference sequence). The CDR3 reads CASSPVAGNTGTQYF. The CDR3 DNA reads as TGTGCCAGCAGTCCCGTGGCAGGAAACACAGGTACGCAGTATTTT.

This clonotype appeared many times. The chain is built from TRBV28 and TRBJ1-2, with 9 bases that match TRBD1. The CDR3 runs to 16 residues. With 3 bases clipped from V and 8 bases from J, the junction kept 13 bases outside the gene matches. Germline lookup yields CDR1 MDHEN and CDR2 SYDVKM. CDR3 bases: TGTGCCAGCAGTTTGGTTGGGACAGGGACAGCGAAAGGCTACACCTTC. Translating gives CASSLVGTGTAKGYTF.

The chain is built from TRBV29-1 and TRBJ2-7, with 10 bases identical to TRBD1. From germline, CDR1 is SQVTM and CDR2 ANQGSEA. The CDR3 is made up of 13 amino acids. The junction had 9 bases not matched to a gene; V was cut back by 4 bases and J by 9 bases. CDR3 DNA sequence: TGCAGCGTTGCCGGGACAGGGGTGCGAGGGCAGTACTTC. Residues: CSVAGTGVRGQYF.

This clonotype was recorded at least ten times. The chain is built from TRBV2 and TRBJ1-2, with D maybe TRBD1 (5 bases). The CDR3 totals 13 residues. Germline loops: CDR1 SNHLY, CDR2 FYNNEI. The ends were cut back, 5 bases at V and 2 bases at J, with 9 bases in the middle. CDR3 loop: CASSHRQNYGYTF. CDR3 bases: TGTGCCAGCAGTCACAGGCAGAACTATGGCTACACCTTC.

J is TRBJ1-2 and V is TRBV28, with 9 nucleotides matching TRBD1. This CDR3 is 14 amino acids long. With 6 bases clipped from V and 9 bases from J, the junction kept 11 bases outside the gene matches. Germline-derived CDR1 and CDR2 are MDHEN and SYDVKM. The CDR3 coding sequence is TGTGCCAGCAGCACCCCGGACAGGGGAATTCGCTACACCTTC. This sequence encodes CASSTPDRGIRYTF.

The V and J genes are TRBV10-3 and TRBJ2-5, with D possibly matching TRBD2 (5 bases). V was cut by 6 bases and J by 5 bases, with 7 bases left in between. The germline gives CDR1 ENHRY, CDR2 SYGVKD. The CDR3 consists of 11 residues. DNA of the CDR3: TGTGCCATCAGGACTACGGAGACCCAGTACTTC. Protein: CAIRTTETQYF.

This clonotype was observed many times. The chain joins TRBV6-2 or TRBV6-3 to TRBJ2-2, with D perhaps TRBD1 (5 bases). CDR3 length: 15 residues. The V gene's germline CDR1 is MNHEY and CDR2 SVGEGT. The V end was cut by 4 bases, the J end by 2 bases, with 11 bases between. The DNA of the CDR3 is TGTGCCAGCAGTTTGGACAAAAGAAACACCGGGGAGCTGTTTTTT. Amino acids: CASSLDKRNTGELFF.

This clonotype was observed at least ten times. This chain connects TRBV7-2 to TRBJ1-5; D is possibly TRBD1 (5 bases). The CDR3 runs 16 residues. Trimming stripped 4 bases from V and 5 bases from J, with 18 bases between. From germline, CDR1 is SGHTA and CDR2 FQGNSA. The CDR3 sequence: CASSSAGLRSYQPQHF. CDR3 bases: TGTGCCAGCAGCTCTGCGGGGCTGAGATCTTATCAGCCCCAGCATTTT.

This clonotype was counted a few times. Possible read error: a much larger clone is one base away. The V gene is TRBV3-1, the J gene TRBJ1-2; the D gene is possibly TRBD1 (5 bases). From germline, CDR1 is LGHDT and CDR2 YNNKEL (reference sequence). This CDR3 comprises 15 residues. CDR3 sequence (DNA): TGTGCCAGCAGCCAACGGGGCTCAATTAACTATGGCTACGCCTTC. Translation gives CASSQRGSINYGYAF.

In its sample, this clonotype was seen many times. The rearrangement uses TRBV28 and TRBJ1-5; the D gene is possibly TRBD1 (5 bases). V lost 5 bases, J lost 0 bases, and 20 bases lay in between. CDR1 is MDHEN, CDR2 SYDVKM, per germline. This CDR3 has 18 amino acids. CDR3 sequence reads: CASSPGGWGDYSNQPQHF. The DNA for the CDR3 is TGTGCCAGCAGTCCCGGGGGGTGGGGGGATTATAGCAATCAGCCCCAGCATTTT.

Remarks on this clonotype: One junction end disagrees with the germline gene, perhaps due to a read error. This CDR3 reads CASSRKQGADIQCF. CDR3 coding DNA: TGTGCCAGCAGTCGGAAGCAGGGGGCGGACATTCAGTGCTTC. The chain carries TRBV2 and TRBJ2-4; 8 nucleotides line up with TRBD1. Looked up from germline, CDR1 is SNHLY and CDR2 is FYNNEI. CDR3 length equals 14 residues.

The chain has TRBV7-8 and TRBJ2-1, with 9 positions matching TRBD2. J was trimmed by 2 bases and V by 4 bases; bases with no gene match: 6. The CDR3 covers 16 residues. Per the germline V gene, CDR1 is SGHVS and CDR2 is FQNEAQ. DNA for the CDR3: TGTGCCAGCAGCTCTAGCGGGATGGGCCCCTACAATGAGCAGTTCTTC. This encodes CASSSSGMGPYNEQFF.

This clonotype was counted many times. The V gene is TRBV20-1, the J gene TRBJ1-2, with TRBD1 matching over 12 bases. The CDR3 has 14 residues. V lost 3 bases to trimming and J lost 5 bases; unmatched junction nucleotides: 4. Per germline, CDR1 DFQATT and CDR2 SNEGSKA (reference sequence). The CDR3 loop reads CSASGTGGLYGYTF. DNA of the CDR3: TGCAGTGCTAGTGGGACAGGGGGCTTGTATGGCTACACCTTC.

This clonotype was seen at least ten times. V is TRBV6-1 and J is TRBJ2-1; TRBD2 matches 7 bases. This CDR3 spans 16 amino acids. V was clipped by 2 bases and J by 7 bases; unmatched bases: 11. In germline, CDR1 is MNHNS, CDR2 SASEGT. Here the CDR3 reads CASSEWDSGLPNEQFF. CDR3 DNA sequence: TGTGCCAGCAGTGAATGGGATAGCGGGTTGCCAAATGAGCAGTTCTTC.

This clonotype was found many times. The chain links TRBV6-6 to TRBJ2-7, with D perhaps TRBD1 (6 bases). Trimming took off 0 bases at V and 5 bases at J, with 17 bases between the two ends. The CDR3 length is 16 residues. CDR1 and CDR2 (germline): MNHNY, SVGAGI (reference sequence). As DNA, the CDR3 is TGTGCCAGCAGTTACTCATACCTCAGGGGCCATCACGAGCAGTACTTC. Translated, it gives CASSYSYLRGHHEQYF.